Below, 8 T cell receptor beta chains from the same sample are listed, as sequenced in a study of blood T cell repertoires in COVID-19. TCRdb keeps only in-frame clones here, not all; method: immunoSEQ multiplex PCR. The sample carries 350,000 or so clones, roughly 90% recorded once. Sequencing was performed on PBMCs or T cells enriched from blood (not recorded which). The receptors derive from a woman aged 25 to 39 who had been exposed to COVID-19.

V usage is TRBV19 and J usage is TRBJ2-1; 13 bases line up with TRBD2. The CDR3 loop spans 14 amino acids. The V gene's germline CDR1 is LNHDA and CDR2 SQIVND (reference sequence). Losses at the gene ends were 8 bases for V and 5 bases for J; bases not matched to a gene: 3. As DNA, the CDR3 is TGTGCCAGTGGGACTAGCGGGAAAGACAATGAGCAGTTCTTC. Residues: CASGTSGKDNEQFF.

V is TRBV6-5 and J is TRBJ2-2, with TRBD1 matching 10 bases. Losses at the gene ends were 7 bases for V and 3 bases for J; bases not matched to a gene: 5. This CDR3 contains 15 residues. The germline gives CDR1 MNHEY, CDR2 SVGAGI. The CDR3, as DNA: TGTGCCAGCACCTCCGGACAGGGGGACACCGGGGAGCTGTTTTTT. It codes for CASTSGQGDTGELFF.

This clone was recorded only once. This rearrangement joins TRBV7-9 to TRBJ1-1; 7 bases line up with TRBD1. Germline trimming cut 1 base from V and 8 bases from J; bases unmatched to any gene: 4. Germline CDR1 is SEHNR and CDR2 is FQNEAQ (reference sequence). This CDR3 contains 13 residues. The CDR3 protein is CASSLGTGPEAFF. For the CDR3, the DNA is TGTGCCAGCAGCTTAGGGACAGGCCCAGAAGCTTTCTTT.

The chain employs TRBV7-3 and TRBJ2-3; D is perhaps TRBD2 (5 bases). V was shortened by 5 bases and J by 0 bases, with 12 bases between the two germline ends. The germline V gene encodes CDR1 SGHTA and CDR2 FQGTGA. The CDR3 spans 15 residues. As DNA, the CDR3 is TGTGCCAGCAGCCGCGGGCCTAGTAGCACAGATACGCAGTATTTT. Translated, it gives CASSRGPSSTDTQYF.

CDR3 protein: CASSVSRGGEQYF. The DNA for the CDR3 is TGTGCCAGCAGCGTATCCCGGGGGGGCGAGCAGTACTTC. The chain uses TRBV9 and TRBJ2-7; 8 bases are a match to TRBD2. V was clipped by 1 base and J by 6 bases; unmatched bases: 3. The germline gives CDR1 SGDLS, CDR2 YYNGEE. The CDR3 length is 13 residues.

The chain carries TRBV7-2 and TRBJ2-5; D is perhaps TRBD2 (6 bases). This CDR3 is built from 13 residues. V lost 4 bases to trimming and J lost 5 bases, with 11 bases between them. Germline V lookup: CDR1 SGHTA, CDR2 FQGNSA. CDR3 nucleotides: TGTGCCAGCAGCTCCGTTGGAGGGGAGACCCAGTACTTC. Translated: CASSSVGGETQYF.

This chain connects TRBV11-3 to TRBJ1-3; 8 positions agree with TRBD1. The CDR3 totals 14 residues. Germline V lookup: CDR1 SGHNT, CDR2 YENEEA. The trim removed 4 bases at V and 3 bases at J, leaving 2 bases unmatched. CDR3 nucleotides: TGTGCCAGCAGCTGGACAGGGTTTGGAAACACCATATATTTT. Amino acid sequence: CASSWTGFGNTIYF.

CDR3 loop: CASSRGFGQGHSPLHF. The CDR3, as DNA: TGTGCCAGCAGCCGGGGGTTCGGGCAGGGACATTCACCCCTCCACTTT. V and J are TRBV5-6 and TRBJ1-6, with D perhaps TRBD1 (5 bases). The CDR3 is 16 residues long. Trimming shortened V by 4 bases and J by 8 bases, and 19 bases separated the two germline ends. CDR1 is SGHDT, CDR2 YYEEEE, per germline.